This T cell receptor beta chain was sequenced for a study of T cell responses to AZD1222 COVID-19 vaccine. Repertoires were generated with immunoSEQ multiplex PCR, while TCRdb's copy carries only in-frame clones and drops some. The data hold about 84,000 clones, with 80% to 90% observed a single time. A remark on this clone: The antigen is not known.

Study-wide results and limits: Only 6 or 7 AZD1222 recipients tested seropositive at baseline. White British people made up most donors, females outnumbered males, and clonal diversity was possibly underestimated. Breadth and depth of Spike-specific TCRs rose after two AZD1222 doses.

Germline assignment: CDR1 SGHAT and CDR2 FQNNGV. Trimming shortened V by 2 bases and J by 2 bases, and 7 bases separated the two germline ends. The CDR3 is made up of 13 amino acids. Combined were second doses at about 4 or about 12 weeks. This sequence originates from an adult who received the AZD1222 COVID-19 vaccine. The rearrangement links TRBV11-2 to TRBJ2-7; no definite D call. The sample was peripheral blood, taken 28 days after the second AZD1222 dose. CDR3: CASSLLRAYEQYF. CDR3 bases: TGTGCCAGCAGCTTATTACGGGCCTACGAGCAGTACTTC.